A single sample is the source of the 32 T cell receptor beta chains below, sequenced in a study of T cells in Graves' hyperthyroidism and ophthalmopathy. RNA transcripts served as the template for amplifying TCR beta CDR3 regions. Using the HTBI primer set, a first-round RT-PCR was run on the TCR CDR3. A single record per CDR3 protein comes from TCRdb applying MiXCR to the multiplex PCR reads. The table shows around 290,000 distinct CDR3 sequences, with approximately 14% occurring only once. The sequenced material came from blood. The receptor set was obtained from a woman aged 40 to 55 with Graves' hyperthyroidism.

This clonotype came up many times. V usage is TRBV24-1 and J usage is TRBJ1-4, with 8 bases that match TRBD1. The CDR3 loop spans 16 amino acids. CDR1 KGHDR and CDR2 SFDVKD come from the germline V gene. V was pared by 4 bases and J by 10 bases, with 13 bases of the junction left unmatched. CDR3 coding DNA: TGTGCCACCAGTGACTCCTCATCGACAGGGGAGGGAAAACTGTTTTTT. This gives the protein CATSDSSSTGEGKLFF.

This clonotype has at least ten counts. This chain links TRBV2 with TRBJ1-2; tentatively, D is TRBD1 (6 bases). CDR3 length: 12 residues. V was cut by 7 bases and J by 8 bases, with 14 bases left in between. From germline, CDR1 is SNHLY and CDR2 FYNNEI. CDR3: CASKGGAPGYTF. The DNA for the CDR3 is TGTGCCAGCAAGGGGGGCGCGCCCGGCTACACCTTC.

This clonotype was seen many times. This chain connects TRBV6-6 to TRBJ2-7, with D unclear. Germline-derived CDR1 and CDR2 are MNHNY and SVGAGI (reference sequence). The V end was cut by 2 bases, the J end by 4 bases, with 9 bases between. The CDR3 covers 13 residues. The DNA for the CDR3 is TGTGCCAGCAGTTACGGTGACCAGTACGAGCAGTACTTC. Translating it yields CASSYGDQYEQYF.

This clonotype was seen ten or more times. V gene TRBV20-1 combines with J gene TRBJ2-3, with a tentative D call TRBD2 (6 bases). Between the trimmed V and J ends, which lost 0 bases and 2 bases, there was a span of 9 bases. The length of the CDR3 is 14 residues. Germline V gene sequence: CDR1 DFQATT, CDR2 SNEGSKA (reference sequence). The DNA for the CDR3 is TGCAGTGCTAGAGATCCTAGCGACACAGATACGCAGTATTTT. Encoded protein: CSARDPSDTDTQYF.

This clonotype was counted many times. CDR3 sequence reads: CSARRGQETQYF. CDR3 DNA sequence: TGCAGTGCTAGACGCGGGCAAGAGACCCAGTACTTC. J is TRBJ2-5 and V is TRBV20-1; TRBD2 is a possible D gene (5 bases). Trimming took 2 bases from V and 2 from J, leaving 6 bases between them. From germline, CDR1 is DFQATT and CDR2 SNEGSKA (reference sequence). This CDR3 region has 12 residues.

The V and J genes are TRBV28 and TRBJ2-1; 9 bases align to TRBD1. V was pared by 5 bases and J by 4 bases, with 9 bases of the junction left unmatched. The CDR3 is 16 residues long. Germline CDR1 MDHEN, CDR2 SYDVKM. The CDR3 coding sequence is TGTGCCAGCAGTACACCGGGACAGGGATCATACAATGAGCAGTTCTTC. This translates into CASSTPGQGSYNEQFF.

This clonotype was picked up many times. The chain carries TRBV29-1 and TRBJ2-7, with unresolved D. This CDR3 region has 14 residues. Germline assignment: CDR1 SQVTM and CDR2 ANQGSEA. Trimming removed 5 bases at V and 3 bases at J, with 17 bases between. For the CDR3, the DNA is TGCAGCGTTTTAAGAGAGGACCAGGACTACGAGCAGTACTTC. It encodes CSVLREDQDYEQYF.

The CDR3 is CASSQDPGSHYEQYF. For the CDR3, the DNA is TGCGCCAGCAGCCAAGACCCTGGCTCCCACTACGAGCAGTACTTC. V is TRBV4-1 and J is TRBJ2-7; D uncertain. Per the germline V gene, CDR1 is MGHRA and CDR2 is YSYEKL. CDR3 size: 15 residues. Trimming removed 0 bases at V and 3 bases at J, with 12 bases between.

V usage is TRBV7-2 and J usage is TRBJ2-4; D remains ambiguous. The germline CDR1 and CDR2 sequences are SGHTA and FQGNSA. V dropped 5 bases and J dropped 8 bases, with 7 bases sitting between them. The CDR3 runs 11 residues. CDR3 loop: CASSPRDIQYF. For the CDR3, the DNA is TGTGCCAGCAGCCCTCGCGACATTCAGTACTTC.

Note on this clonotype: This likely comes from a read error, as the CDR3 has no conserved phenylalanine or tryptophan at its end. The V and J genes are TRBV20-1 and TRBJ1-5; TRBD1 might be the D (5 bases). The length of the CDR3 is 16 residues. CDR1 DFQATT and CDR2 SNEGSKA come from the germline V gene (reference sequence). V was clipped by 6 bases and J by 9 bases, with 27 bases between them. CDR3 loop: CSAEVEGREGGRPQHL. The CDR3 region has the DNA TGCAGTGCAGAGGTCGAGGGCAGGGAGGGTGGGCGGCCCCAGCATCTT.

The chain employs TRBV6-6 and TRBJ1-6, with 7 positions matching TRBD1. The germline V gene encodes CDR1 MNHNY and CDR2 SVGAGI (reference sequence). This CDR3 comprises 16 residues. V lost 0 bases and J lost 7; bases outside the gene matches: 6. Written as DNA, the CDR3 is TGTGCCAGCAGTTACTCGTTTACAGGGGAAAATTCACCCCTCCACTTT. This encodes CASSYSFTGENSPLHF.

In this sample, this clonotype turned up many times. The rearrangement links TRBV5-1 to TRBJ2-5; the D call may be TRBD1 or TRBD2 (5 bases each). This CDR3 has 13 amino acids. The ends were cut back, 4 bases at V and 5 bases at J, with 12 bases in the middle. From germline, CDR1 is SGHRS and CDR2 YFSETQ. The CDR3 sequence is CASSTGRGETQYF. Written as DNA, the CDR3 is TGCGCCAGCAGCACAGGACGAGGGGAGACCCAGTACTTC.

This clonotype was seen repeatedly, ten times or more. This chain connects TRBV20-1 to TRBJ2-4; D remains unclear. The CDR3 sequence is 14 residues long. Trimming removed 0 bases from V and 0 bases from J, with 6 bases in between. Germline CDR1 DFQATT, CDR2 SNEGSKA (reference sequence). The CDR3 region has the DNA TGCAGTGCTAGAGATGGACGAGCCAAAAACATTCAGTACTTC. Its translation: CSARDGRAKNIQYF.

Notes on this clonotype: A much larger clone sits a single nucleotide away, making a read error possible. V usage is TRBV18 and J usage is TRBJ1-1; D call uncertain. This CDR3 is 13 amino acids long. The germline V gene encodes CDR1 KGHSH and CDR2 LQKENI. In DNA, the CDR3 is TGTGCCAGCTCACCGTCTCCGAACACTGGAGCTTTCTTT. Its protein product is CASSPSPNTGAFF. The full variable domain, in which reference TRBV18 and TRBJ1-1 provide the parts outside the CDR3, is NAGVMQNPRHLVRRRGQEARLRCSPMKGHSHVYWYRQLPEEGLKFMVYLQKENIIDESGMPKERFSAEFPKEGPSILRIQQVVRGDSAAYFCASSPSPNTGAFFGQGTRLTVV.

This clonotype has ten or more counts. This chain connects TRBV2 to TRBJ1-1, with D perhaps matching TRBD1 (6 bases). CDR3 size: 15 residues. V lost 6 bases and J 4 bases, leaving 18 bases between the germline ends. Germline CDR1 SNHLY, CDR2 FYNNEI. The CDR3 bases are TGTGCCAGCAGCCAAAGGGGGAGCGGTGGCACTGAAGCTTTCTTT. This translates into CASSQRGSGGTEAFF. Looking up the rest from reference TRBV2 and TRBJ1-1 gives the full variable domain: EPEVTQTPSHQVTQMGQEVILRCVPISNHLYFYWYRQILGQKVEFLVSFYNNEISEKSEIFDDQFSVERPDGSNFTLKIRSTKLEDSAMYFCASSQRGSGGTEAFFGQGTRLTVV.

This clonotype was counted at least ten times. The chain recombines TRBV27 with TRBJ1-1; no clear D gene. Germline V CDR1 and CDR2: MNHEY, SMNVEV (reference sequence). This CDR3 spans 15 amino acids. Trimming stripped 4 bases from V and 3 bases from J, with 15 bases between. The CDR3 protein is CASSSEGHRDTEAFF. The CDR3 coding sequence is TGTGCCAGCAGTTCAGAGGGCCATAGGGACACTGAAGCTTTCTTT.

This clonotype was counted many times. This sequence joins TRBV27 and TRBJ1-2; tentatively, D is TRBD1 (6 bases). Looked up from germline, CDR1 is MNHEY and CDR2 is SMNVEV (reference sequence). The CDR3 consists of 15 residues. V was cut by 4 bases and J by 4 bases, with 16 bases left in between. The CDR3, as DNA: TGTGCCAGCAGTTCGATCCGGGACAAGATCTATGGCTACACCTTC. Translating gives CASSSIRDKIYGYTF.

This clonotype was detected many times. The junction departs from the called germline gene at one end, perhaps through a read error. The chain joins TRBV7-6 to TRBJ2-5; D is possibly TRBD1 or TRBD2 (6 bases each). Germline V gene data show CDR1 as SGHVS and CDR2 as FNYEAQ. This CDR3 has 15 residues. The CDR3 DNA sequence: TGTGCCAGCAGCCTAGCAGGGGCGGGGCAAGAGACCCAGTACTTC. This codes for CASSLAGAGQETQYF.

This clonotype was counted a few times. The CDR3 sequence: CASWTGEGSNQPQHF. CDR3 nucleotides: TGTGCCAGCTGGACAGGGGAGGGTAGCAATCAGCCCCAGCATTTT. The chain is built from TRBV10-3 and TRBJ1-5, with TRBD1 matching over 9 bases. Germline lookup yields CDR1 ENHRY and CDR2 SYGVKD. V shed 10 bases, J shed 0 bases, and the junction held 7 bases outside the gene matches. There are 15 residues in the CDR3.

This clonotype appeared many times. The junction shows a germline mismatch at one end, possibly a read error. The V call is TRBV7-7, the J call TRBJ2-5; 10 bases line up with TRBD1. The CDR3 extends over 14 amino acids. CDR1 is SSHAT and CDR2 is FNYEAQ in the germline V gene (reference sequence). In DNA, the CDR3 is TGTGCTAGCAGCCGTGGGACAGGGGCACAGACCCAGTACTTC. It codes for CASSRGTGAQTQYF.

There are many counts of this clonotype. The V gene is TRBV5-1, the J gene TRBJ1-5; 9 bases fit TRBD1. V was pared by 4 bases and J by 7 bases, with 9 bases of the junction left unmatched. From germline, CDR1 is SGHRS and CDR2 YFSETQ. CDR3 length equals 15 residues. The CDR3 loop reads CASSLLGDRAQPQHF. The CDR3 nucleotides are TGCGCCAGCAGCCTCTTGGGGGACAGGGCCCAGCCCCAGCATTTT.

This clonotype came up a few times. The J gene is TRBJ2-1, the V gene TRBV20-1, with 8 bases matching TRBD2. Germline V gives CDR1 DFQATT, CDR2 SNEGSKA (reference sequence). The CDR3 is 15 amino acids. V was clipped by 5 bases and J by 4 bases; unmatched bases: 10. The CDR3 spells CSAGGGGLGYNEQFF. The DNA of the CDR3 is TGCAGTGCTGGAGGGGGGGGACTAGGGTACAATGAGCAGTTCTTC.

This clonotype was picked up a small number of times. The rearrangement joins TRBV20-1 to TRBJ2-5, with TRBD2 matching over 8 bases. Germline V CDR1 and CDR2: DFQATT, SNEGSKA (reference sequence). J lost 4 bases, V lost 6 bases, and 16 bases had no gene match. This CDR3 is 16 amino acids long. In nucleotides, the CDR3 is TGCAGTGCCCATCTCCTTGTAGCGGGGTTGCGAGAGACCCAGTACTTC. Its translation: CSAHLLVAGLRETQYF.

The rearrangement uses TRBV7-9 and TRBJ1-1; TRBD1 might be the D (6 bases). The CDR3 runs to 12 residues. V was pared by 8 bases and J by 7 bases, with 14 bases between. Germline V gives CDR1 SEHNR, CDR2 FQNEAQ (reference sequence). The CDR3 reads CASGRQVIEAFF. CDR3 bases: TGTGCCAGCGGTAGACAGGTTATTGAAGCTTTCTTT.

This clonotype has a count of ten or more. The chain is built from TRBV12-3 or TRBV12-4 and TRBJ1-2; no clear D gene. This CDR3 contains 13 residues. Deletions cut 6 bases from V and 7 bases from J, with 15 bases between. The CDR3 protein is CASSLSGPGGYTF. The CDR3 DNA follows: TGTGCCAGCAGCCTAAGTGGTCCCGGTGGCTACACCTTC.

This clonotype was found many times. The genes are TRBV28 and TRBJ1-5; D may be TRBD1 (6 bases). V lost 4 bases to trimming and J lost 7 bases, with 17 bases between them. This CDR3 spans 15 amino acids. Germline lookup yields CDR1 MDHEN and CDR2 SYDVKM. The CDR3 DNA reads as TGTGCCAGCAGTTCCCTCGGCAGGGGAGGCCAGCCCCAGCATTTT. Its protein product is CASSSLGRGGQPQHF.

Remarks on this clonotype: An end of the junction differs from the germline gene, which may be a read error. The DNA of the CDR3 is TGTGCCAGCAGCCCCCCGGGTTTAGGAGTGTCGAACTTC. Residues: CASSPPGLGVSNF. The gene calls are TRBV14 and TRBJ2-5; D gene unclear. This CDR3 has 13 residues. Germline-derived CDR1 and CDR2 are SGHDN and FVKESK.

V and J are TRBV10-3 and TRBJ2-7; weak D call: TRBD2 (6 bases). Per the germline V gene, CDR1 is ENHRY and CDR2 is SYGVKD. V was clipped by 7 bases and J by 6 bases, with 13 bases between them. This CDR3 spans 12 amino acids. CDR3 DNA sequence: TGTGCCATCAAAGGAGGGTCGTCCGAGCAGTACTTC. Amino acids: CAIKGGSSEQYF.

The sample holds many counts of this clonotype. The V call is TRBV5-6, the J call TRBJ1-5, with D possibly matching TRBD1 (6 bases). Trimming cost V 1 base and J 4 bases, with 12 bases left between them. Germline V gives CDR1 SGHDT, CDR2 YYEEEE. The CDR3 is 15 amino acids. The DNA of the CDR3 is TGTGCCAGCAGCTTGATGGGGGCCTGGAATCAGCCCCAGCATTTT. Its translation is CASSLMGAWNQPQHF.

The chain carries TRBV13 and TRBJ2-1; 15 nucleotides match TRBD2. The CDR3 totals 14 residues. Germline loops: CDR1 PRHDT, CDR2 FYEKMQ (reference sequence). V trimming: 5 bases; J trimming: 13 bases; junction bases outside the gene matches: 6. CDR3 nucleotides: TGTGCCAGCAGCCCGGGGACTAGCGGGAGGTTTCAGTTCTTC. It translates to CASSPGTSGRFQFF.

This chain joins TRBV6-5 and TRBJ2-7, with TRBD1 matching 11 bases. This CDR3 comprises 15 residues. Germline-derived CDR1 and CDR2 are MNHEY and SVGAGI. The J segment lost 3 bases and the V segment lost 0 bases, leaving 1 base of the junction unmatched. CDR3 coding DNA: TGTGCCAGCAGTTACTCCGGGACAGGGGGCTACGAGCAGTACTTC. It translates to CASSYSGTGGYEQYF.

By sample share, this clonotype is medium-sized. The chain combines TRBV7-8 with TRBJ2-7; D could derive from TRBD1 or TRBD2 (5 bases each). V lost 0 bases and J lost 5, with 11 bases in between. CDR1 is SGHVS and CDR2 is FQNEAQ in the germline V gene. The CDR3 is made up of 14 amino acids. In DNA form, the CDR3 reads TGTGCCAGCAGCTTAGCATCCGGGGACGACGAGCAGTACTTC. Protein product: CASSLASGDDEQYF.